These 31 T cell receptor beta chains came from one sample sequenced in a study of CD4 T cells in relation to SARS-CoV-2 and coronaviruses. The repertoire was sequenced with immunoSEQ multiplex PCR; TCRdb's copy has only in-frame clones and lacks some. The table includes about 39,000 clones, more than 65% detected once. These receptors' antigens are unknown. Sequencing input: memory CD4+ T cells from PBMCs, cultured in vitro. All receptors come from an adult with COVID-19.

This sequence joins TRBV5-1 and TRBJ2-3; 10 nucleotides line up with TRBD2. The V and J ends lost 6 bases and 0 bases, in that order; junction bases with no gene match: 4. CDR1 and CDR2 from the germline V gene are SGHRS and YFSETQ. The length of the CDR3 is 15 residues. In DNA form, the CDR3 reads TGCGCCAGCAATAGCGGGAGGACCAGCACAGATACGCAGTATTTT. Its protein is CASNSGRTSTDTQYF.

This chain links TRBV15 with TRBJ2-1, with D tentatively TRBD1 or TRBD2 (5 bases each). CDR3 length equals 16 residues. V lost 5 bases and J 5 bases, leaving 19 bases between the germline ends. Germline CDR1 LNHNV, CDR2 YYDKDF (reference sequence). CDR3 DNA sequence: TGTGCCACCAGCGGCGAAATAACCGGGGCCAACAATGAGCAGTTCTTC. This sequence encodes CATSGEITGANNEQFF. Based on the CDR3 plus reference TRBV15 and TRBJ2-1, the full variable domain is DAMVIQNPRYQVTQFGKPVTLSCSQTLNHNVMYWYQQKSSQAPKLLFHYYDKDFNNEADTPDNFQSRRPNTSFCFLDIRSPGLGDTAMYLCATSGEITGANNEQFFGPGTRLTVL.

The V call is TRBV7-8, the J call TRBJ2-3; unclear D gene. Germline V gene lookup returns CDR1 SGHVS and CDR2 FQNEAQ. This CDR3 has 13 residues. V was trimmed by 6 bases and J by 6 bases, leaving 13 bases between them. The CDR3 DNA sequence: TGTGCCAGCAGATTCTCCCCTCAGGATACGCAGTATTTT. Its protein is CASRFSPQDTQYF.

The chain is built from TRBV3-1 (or the pseudogene TRBV3-2) and TRBJ2-1; 9 bases map to TRBD2. This CDR3 is built from 15 residues. Per the germline V gene, CDR1 is LGHDT and CDR2 is YNNKEL (reference sequence). V lost 1 base to trimming and J lost 7 bases; unmatched junction nucleotides: 5. The chain's CDR3 is CASSQVFAGGNEQFF. The CDR3, as DNA: TGTGCCAGCAGCCAAGTGTTCGCGGGAGGGAATGAGCAGTTCTTC.

V is TRBV18 and J is TRBJ2-4, with TRBD2 matching over 15 bases. Germline V lookup: CDR1 KGHSH, CDR2 LQKENI. This CDR3 has 16 residues. V lost 3 bases, J lost 8 bases, and 5 bases stayed unmatched. CDR3 in amino acids: CASSPPGLAGGYIQYF. The CDR3 DNA reads as TGTGCCAGCTCACCGCCGGGACTAGCGGGAGGCTACATTCAGTACTTC.

In this sample, this clone turned up once. The J gene is TRBJ2-6, the V gene TRBV18; 9 positions agree with TRBD2. J gave up 4 bases and V 8 bases, and 15 bases lay outside the gene matches. In germline, CDR1 is KGHSH, CDR2 LQKENI. The CDR3 consists of 18 residues. CDR3 nucleotide sequence: TGTGCCAGCCCGAACCCCGGGACTAGCTTCGCCGGGGCCAACGTCCTGACTTTC. Encoded protein: CASPNPGTSFAGANVLTF. Combining the CDR3 with reference TRBV18 and TRBJ2-6 gives the whole variable domain NAGVMQNPRHLVRRRGQEARLRCSPMKGHSHVYWYRQLPEEGLKFMVYLQKENIIDESGMPKERFSAEFPKEGPSILRIQQVVRGDSAAYFCASPNPGTSFAGANVLTFGAGSRLTVL.

V usage is TRBV30 and J usage is TRBJ1-6; D unresolved. Trimming removed 0 bases from V and 3 bases from J, with 9 bases in between. CDR3 length: 15 amino acids. CDR1 is GTSNPN, CDR2 SVGIG, per germline (reference sequence). CDR3: CAWSVRRDYNSPLHF. CDR3 bases: TGTGCCTGGAGTGTACGAAGGGACTATAATTCACCCCTCCACTTT. The full variable domain, in which reference TRBV30 and TRBJ1-6 provide the parts outside the CDR3, is SQTIHQWPATLVQPVGSPLSLECTVEGTSNPNLYWYRQAAGRGLQLLFYSVGIGQISSEVPQNLSASRPQDRQFILSSKKLLLSDSGFYLCAWSVRRDYNSPLHFGNGTRLTVT.

This clone was found once. CDR3 region: CASRLEGSPLHF. For the CDR3, the DNA is TGTGCCAGCAGGCTCGAGGGATCACCCCTCCACTTT. The chain couples TRBV2 to TRBJ1-6; D not resolved. Germline assignment: CDR1 SNHLY and CDR2 FYNNEI. This CDR3 has 12 amino acids. V shed 6 bases and J shed 10 bases, with 10 bases lying between them. The full variable domain, completed using reference TRBV2 and TRBJ1-6, is EPEVTQTPSHQVTQMGQEVILRCVPISNHLYFYWYRQILGQKVEFLVSFYNNEISEKSEIFDDQFSVERPDGSNFTLKIRSTKLEDSAMYFCASRLEGSPLHFGNGTRLTVT.

The chain couples TRBV28 to TRBJ1-1; TRBD1 might be the D (5 bases). Germline V lookup: CDR1 MDHEN, CDR2 SYDVKM. This CDR3 is 15 amino acids long. The germline V and J ends were trimmed by 6 bases and 1 base, with 15 bases remaining between them. CDR3 region: CASRGGRAWNTEAFF. CDR3 nucleotide sequence: TGTGCCAGCAGGGGGGGGAGGGCTTGGAACACTGAAGCTTTCTTT.

The V gene is TRBV15, the J gene TRBJ2-3, with D tentatively TRBD1 (6 bases). This CDR3 spans 17 amino acids. Germline V gene data show CDR1 as LNHNV and CDR2 as YYDKDF (reference sequence). The ends were cut back, 0 bases at V and 3 bases at J, with 16 bases in the middle. CDR3 sequence: CATSRDPQGKGTDTQYF. CDR3 in DNA: TGTGCCACCAGCAGAGATCCCCAGGGGAAGGGGACAGATACGCAGTATTTT.

A single count supports this clone. CDR3 sequence: CSVEKDRGREQYF. CDR3 DNA: TGCAGCGTGGAAAAGGACAGGGGGCGAGAGCAGTACTTC. V is TRBV29-1 and J is TRBJ2-7; TRBD1 matches at 11 bases. The length of the CDR3 is 13 residues. V was clipped by 6 bases and J by 7 bases; unmatched bases: 8. Germline V gene data show CDR1 as SQVTM and CDR2 as ANQGSEA.

The V gene is TRBV28, the J gene TRBJ1-2; tentatively, D is TRBD1 (5 bases). V gave up 6 bases and J gave up 1 base, with 15 bases separating them. Germline V gene sequence: CDR1 MDHEN, CDR2 SYDVKM. The CDR3 length is 15 residues. CDR3: CASSPPNGGNYGYTF. The CDR3 bases are TGTGCCAGCAGCCCTCCTAACGGGGGTAACTATGGCTACACCTTC.

The rearrangement joins TRBV28 to TRBJ1-2; 9 bases match TRBD1. The CDR3 loop spans 14 amino acids. V was clipped by 4 bases and J by 8 bases; unmatched bases: 8. Germline assignment: CDR1 MDHEN and CDR2 SYDVKM. The CDR3 protein is CASSSGQGTSGYTF. The CDR3 nucleotides are TGTGCCAGCAGTTCAGGACAGGGGACCTCGGGCTACACCTTC.

This clone was counted a single time. As DNA, the CDR3 is TGCAGTGCTAGTGGGGATACGGGCTTCTACAATGAGCAGTTCTTC. Its translation: CSASGDTGFYNEQFF. The chain links TRBV20-1 to TRBJ2-1, with D unclear. This CDR3 region has 15 residues. Germline V gene data show CDR1 as DFQATT and CDR2 as SNEGSKA (reference sequence). The ends were cut back, 3 bases at V and 3 bases at J, with 15 bases in the middle.

This chain connects TRBV10-3 to TRBJ2-5; D ambiguous. Looked up from germline, CDR1 is ENHRY and CDR2 is SYGVKD. V dropped 2 bases and J dropped 7 bases, with 5 bases sitting between them. CDR3 length: 11 amino acids. This CDR3 is CAISEQRTQYF. DNA of the CDR3: TGTGCCATCAGTGAGCAACGGACCCAGTACTTC.

The chain has TRBV18 and TRBJ2-6; TRBD1 agrees at 7 bases. This CDR3 spans 18 amino acids. The ends lost 1 base at V and 0 bases at J; junction bases unmatched: 6. The germline gives CDR1 KGHSH, CDR2 LQKENI. The CDR3 protein is CASSPRRTGSSGANVLTF. The CDR3 coding sequence is TGTGCCAGCTCACCACGAAGGACAGGAAGCTCTGGGGCCAACGTCCTGACTTTC. Drawing the rest from reference TRBV18 and TRBJ2-6, the complete variable domain is NAGVMQNPRHLVRRRGQEARLRCSPMKGHSHVYWYRQLPEEGLKFMVYLQKENIIDESGMPKERFSAEFPKEGPSILRIQQVVRGDSAAYFCASSPRRTGSSGANVLTFGAGSRLTVL.

This chain connects TRBV6-5 to TRBJ1-1; tentative D call: TRBD1 (6 bases). The CDR3 loop spans 11 amino acids. CDR1 is MNHEY, CDR2 SVGAGI, per germline. With 6 bases removed from V and 10 bases from J, the gap between germline ends came to 12 bases. This CDR3 is CASSLGTRAFF. The CDR3 bases are TGTGCCAGCAGCCTCGGGACAAGAGCTTTCTTT.

With regard to this clone: At the DNA level, this CDR3 is encoded by other sequences in the same sample as well. V is TRBV5-5 and J is TRBJ2-3, with TRBD2 identical over 8 bases. This CDR3 spans 19 amino acids. Per germline, CDR1 SGHKS and CDR2 YYEKEE (reference sequence). The J segment lost 0 bases and the V segment lost 4 bases, leaving 16 bases of the junction unmatched. Here the CDR3 DNA reads TGTGCCAGCAGCCTGGGTTTGTGGTCGGGGGGGGCTAGCACAGATACGCAGTATTTT. Protein sequence: CASSLGLWSGGASTDTQYF.

The chain employs TRBV28 and TRBJ2-1; 9 bases map to TRBD2. Germline V gives CDR1 MDHEN, CDR2 SYDVKM. The CDR3 loop spans 14 amino acids. V dropped 3 bases and J dropped 10; count of bases not matched to a gene: 7. The CDR3 nucleotides are TGTGCCAGCAGTTTTGTCCTAGCGGGAAACGAGCAGTTCTTC. Encoded protein: CASSFVLAGNEQFF. The complete variable domain, with remaining parts taken from reference TRBV28 and TRBJ2-1, reads DVKVTQSSRYLVKRTGEKVFLECVQDMDHENMFWYRQDPGLGLRLIYFSYDVKMKEKGDIPEGYSVSREKKERFSLILESASTNQTSMYLCASSFVLAGNEQFFGPGTRLTVL.

The rearrangement uses TRBV5-1 and TRBJ2-7; 7 positions match TRBD1. The CDR3 spans 14 residues. Germline-derived CDR1 and CDR2 are SGHRS and YFSETQ. The junction had 4 bases not matched to a gene; V was cut back by 3 bases and J by 1 base. CDR3 coding DNA: TGCGCCAGCAGCTATCTGGGACAGTCCTACGAGCAGTACTTC. The encoded protein is CASSYLGQSYEQYF.

The V gene is TRBV28, the J gene TRBJ2-7; 7 bases map to TRBD1. Per the germline V gene, CDR1 is MDHEN and CDR2 is SYDVKM. V lost 5 bases, J lost 3 bases, and 7 bases stayed unmatched. The CDR3 has 14 residues. The CDR3 sequence is CASSLGGAVYEQYF. CDR3 nucleotide sequence: TGTGCCAGCAGTCTAGGGGGCGCCGTCTACGAGCAGTACTTC.

The chain uses TRBV13 and TRBJ2-1; 7 nucleotides match TRBD2. The CDR3 covers 14 residues. Germline CDR1 reads PRHDT; CDR2 reads FYEKMQ (reference sequence). J was trimmed by 7 bases and V by 2 bases; bases with no gene match: 5. CDR3 residues: CASSLFGGGNEQFF. CDR3 coding DNA: TGTGCCAGCAGCTTATTCGGGGGAGGGAATGAGCAGTTCTTC. The whole variable domain, filled in from reference TRBV13 and TRBJ2-1, reads AAGVIQSPRHLIKEKRETATLKCYPIPRHDTVYWYQQGPGQDPQFLISFYEKMQSDKGSIPDRFSAQQFSDYHSELNMSSLELGDSALYFCASSLFGGGNEQFFGPGTRLTVL.

The J gene is TRBJ1-4, the V gene TRBV4-1, with D perhaps TRBD1 (5 bases). This CDR3 is built from 15 residues. The germline gives CDR1 MGHRA, CDR2 YSYEKL. V lost 4 bases, J lost 7 bases, and 16 bases lay in between. The CDR3: CASSPREGRSEKLFF. The CDR3 DNA sequence: TGCGCCAGCAGCCCCCGGGAGGGGAGGAGTGAAAAACTGTTTTTT.

This clone has just a few counts. The chain employs TRBV7-6 and TRBJ2-7, with 7 bases that match TRBD1. The CDR3 length is 14 residues. Germline V lookup: CDR1 SGHVS, CDR2 FNYEAQ. The J segment lost 3 bases and the V segment lost 1 base, leaving 3 bases of the junction unmatched. This CDR3 reads CASSLGGQFYEQYF. The CDR3 DNA is TGTGCCAGCAGCTTAGGGGGACAGTTCTACGAGCAGTACTTC.

This clone was found a few times. V usage is TRBV4-2 and J usage is TRBJ2-5, with TRBD2 matching 8 bases. With V trimmed by 1 base and J by 5 bases, 12 bases remained unmatched. The CDR3 has 17 residues. Germline V gene data show CDR1 as LGHNA and CDR2 as YNFKEQ. The DNA for the CDR3 is TGTGCCAGCAGCCAAGTGCTTGGACTAGCTTGGGGGGAGACCCAGTACTTC. This encodes CASSQVLGLAWGETQYF.

The chain has TRBV4-2 and TRBJ2-4; maybe TRBD2 (5 bases). Looked up from germline, CDR1 is LGHNA and CDR2 is YNFKEQ. The germline V and J ends were trimmed by 1 base and 0 bases, with 25 bases remaining between them. The CDR3 sequence is 21 residues long. In nucleotides, the CDR3 is TGTGCCAGCAGCCAAGTTTCCCGCGGAGGTCGACTTGGGATAGCCAAAAACATTCAGTACTTC. Translated, it gives CASSQVSRGGRLGIAKNIQYF.

V and J are TRBV4-1 and TRBJ1-4; 10 nucleotides align to TRBD1. V shed 1 base and J 5 bases; nucleotides not matched to a gene: 1. From germline, CDR1 is MGHRA and CDR2 YSYEKL. The CDR3 has 15 amino acids. The CDR3 loop is CASSQGTGGNEKLFF. The CDR3 bases are TGCGCCAGCAGCCAAGGGACAGGGGGGAATGAAAAACTGTTTTTT.

The gene calls are TRBV7-8 and TRBJ2-1; 7 nucleotides align to TRBD2. Germline CDR1 is SGHVS and CDR2 is FQNEAQ. The CDR3 consists of 13 residues. After removal of 5 bases from V and 8 bases from J, the junction contained 6 bases not matched to a gene. The CDR3 is CASSVDTSDEQFF. The CDR3 DNA sequence: TGTGCCAGCAGCGTGGATACTAGCGATGAGCAGTTCTTC.

The J gene is TRBJ2-7, the V gene TRBV12-3 or TRBV12-4, with no clear D. Deletions cut 5 bases from V and 0 bases from J, with 5 bases between. There are 12 residues in the CDR3. The CDR3 protein is CASSRASYEQYF. CDR3 nucleotides: TGTGCCAGCAGTCGGGCCTCCTACGAGCAGTACTTC.

This chain joins TRBV29-1 and TRBJ2-5; D gene unclear. V was cut by 4 bases and J by 5 bases, with 5 bases left in between. CDR3 length equals 10 residues. The germline V gene encodes CDR1 SQVTM and CDR2 ANQGSEA. CDR3 bases: TGCAGCGTTGGGTGGGAGACCCAGTACTTC. It translates to CSVGWETQYF. The full variable domain, in which reference TRBV29-1 and TRBJ2-5 provide the parts outside the CDR3, is SAVISQKPSRDICQRGTSLTIQCQVDSQVTMMFWYRQQPGQSLTLIATANQGSEATYESGFVIDKFPISRPNLTFSTLTVSNMSPEDSSIYLCSVGWETQYFGPGTRLLVL.

This chain connects TRBV19 to TRBJ2-1; 12 bases are a match to TRBD2. V shed 1 base and J 5 bases; nucleotides not matched to a gene: 0. The germline CDR1 and CDR2 sequences are LNHDA and SQIVND (reference sequence). The CDR3 contains 15 residues. As DNA, the CDR3 is TGTGCCAGTAGTATAGGGACTAGCGGGGACAATGAGCAGTTCTTC. Amino acids: CASSIGTSGDNEQFF.